Detailed here is one T cell receptor (beta chain). This clone's antigen is unknown. Base qualities are missing; no much larger clone stands one base away. Relative to germline, V is 0 bases shorter and J is 6 bases shorter, with 8 bases between their ends. The CDR3 sequence holds 13 residues, the cysteine and phenylalanine included. The retained sequence is limited to the CDR3, 39 bases, with the frame set at the first base. In the germline V gene, CDR1 corresponds to LGHNA and CDR2 to YSLEER. This sample is drawn from a study of graft-versus-host responses after intestinal transplantation (TCRdb year 2021). Concerning the study at large: The transplants that recipients received were multivisceral, liver-intestinal, or isolated intestinal. Bulk TCR-beta CDR3 sequencing was used to track graft-versus-host and host-versus-graft alloreactive T cell clones in the graft, circulation and bone marrow after intestinal transplantation. The cohort enrolled about two dozen intestinal transplant recipients including one retransplant, and 3 patients lacking pretransplant specimens were excluded. Every recipient was given anti-thymocyte globulin induction, then maintenance tacrolimus and steroids for around three years. Alloreactive clones were identified by sequencing pre-transplant mixed lymphocyte reaction products and comparing these products with unstimulated pre-transplant donor and recipient T cells. Donor T cell macrochimerism was defined as a peak of at least 4% donor T cells among recipient peripheral blood mononuclear cells. Samples from three later patients were sequenced in-house on an Illumina MiSeq with MiXCR processing rather than by the commercial service.

Library preparation was by the immunoSEQ multiplex PCR assay. For most patients, genomic DNA was isolated with the Qiagen DNeasy Blood and Tissue Kit and sent frozen to Adaptive Biotechnologies for TCR sequencing. For most patients, high-throughput TCR-beta CDR3 sequencing of genomic DNA was performed by Adaptive Biotechnologies. The paper's data handling went like this. Adaptive's ImmunoSEQ software was the source of the TCR sequencing data for over 15 patients, while a few other patients were processed with MiXCR and VDJtools. CD4 versus CD8 sorting errors were corrected by removing sequences found in both subsets at a frequency ratio below 5:1. Because the origin of CDR3 nucleotide sequences shared between donor and recipient could not be assigned, those sequences were removed. Alloreactive clones required at least 2-fold expansion over unstimulated cells and minimum CFSE-low frequency of 0.002% (template counts) or 0.001% (read counts). Clones detected in sequenced pre-transplant spleen, lymph node, or MLR CFSE-low populations of the donor or recipient were defined as mappable. Cumulative frequency of alloreactive clones was calculated as a percentage of all sequences weighted by copy number. The immuneACCESS repertoire file appears here via TCRdb, limited to in-frame rearrangements. These files lack a portion of the clones; in checked studies, under half of the deficit traces to unresolved V genes, and the cause of the others is not known. That table is the source of V, J and clone size, and D and trimming were worked out from the DNA. The sample has over 40,000 clones on record, around 96% of them singletons. Less than 0.65% of the sample lies in the top ten.

This sample's time point label indicates: cells obtained before transplantation from donor or recipient. CD3+CD4+ and CD3+CD8+ populations were FACS-sorted from unstimulated pre-transplant donor and recipient cells taken from spleen or lymph nodes. Broad study findings and their caveats: GvH clones were detected in recipient bone marrow, and some of these GvH clones were observed earlier in ileal mucosa or blood, consistent with an intestinal mucosal origin. Early after transplant, peak levels of circulating GvH clones were associated with declines in HvG clones. The relatively low number and heterogeneity of intestinal transplant patients limited the conclusions. In patients with donor T cell macrochimerism, the allografts had high GvH to HvG T cell clonal ratios.

The V and J genes are TRBV4-3 and TRBJ1-2, with the D gene not confidently named. This receptor was identified in a human donor who was the organ donor for an intestinal transplant. The sample in question was unstimulated CD8+ T cells sorted from spleen or lymph node cells, obtained before transplant. The encoded CDR3 is CASSQEIEHGYTF. In nucleotide form, the sequence is TGCGCCAGCAGCCAAGAAATAGAGCATGGCTACACCTTC.